Ten or more counts support the clone carrying this T cell receptor (beta chain). Its antigen is unidentified. As TCR cDNA was made by 5'RACE template switching, a universal primer site and UMIs were added. TCRdb re-analysed the 5' RACE reads in MiXCR, keeping a single row per CDR3 protein. The profile shows a few hundred thousand distinct CDR3 sequences, around 3.9% of them singletons. This sample was included in a study of T cells after yellow fever vaccination. Study context: Preparation used SMART-Seq v4 Ultra Low Input for the low-cell-number fractions.

Study-level results: On re-exposure, the response was weaker but peaked faster, at day 5 versus 15.

Trimming removed 6 bases at V and 0 bases at J, with 14 bases between. This CDR3 spans 15 amino acids. The V gene's germline CDR1 is MDHEN and CDR2 SYDVKM. The chain has TRBV28 and TRBJ1-2, with D possibly TRBD1 on 6 matching bases. This sequence originates from a man aged 18-30 years who received the YFV17D yellow fever vaccine. The material was PBMCs, obtained on the day of the yellow fever booster vaccination. Here the CDR3 DNA reads TGTGCCAGCAGCTCTGACAGGCTACCTAACTATGGCTACACCTTC. Its translation: CASSSDRLPNYGYTF.